The 5 T cell receptor beta chains given below trace back to one sample, sequenced in a study of T cells in Graves' hyperthyroidism and ophthalmopathy. RNA transcripts were the template for amplifying TCR beta CDR3 regions. The TCR CDR3 was amplified in a first-round RT-PCR using the HTBI primer set. Each CDR3 protein is one row after TCRdb ran MiXCR on the multiplex PCR reads. The table lists about half a million distinct CDR3 sequences, more than 20% of them singletons. Sequencing used blood. All receptors derive from a man aged 18-30 years with Graves' hyperthyroidism.

This clonotype occurred a few times. The chain employs TRBV7-2 and TRBJ2-7; D remains ambiguous. Deletions cut 5 bases from V and 0 bases from J, with 11 bases between. Per germline, CDR1 SGHTA and CDR2 FQGNSA. The CDR3 is 14 amino acids. As DNA, the CDR3 is TGTGCCAGCAGCATAGAAGGCGGCTCCTACGAGCAGTACTTC. Its translation: CASSIEGGSYEQYF.

The genes are TRBV28 and TRBJ1-5; no reliable D call. The germline V and J ends were trimmed by 6 bases and 6 bases, with 21 bases remaining between them. CDR3 length: 16 amino acids. The germline CDR1 and CDR2 sequences are MDHEN and SYDVKM. Written as DNA, the CDR3 is TGTGCCAGCAGCCAAAGAGGGATGCCGGTCAGTCAGCCCCAGCATTTT. Its translation is CASSQRGMPVSQPQHF.

This clonotype was counted at least ten times. The chain joins TRBV11-2 to TRBJ1-1, with D perhaps TRBD1 (5 bases). Trimming pared 1 base from V and 11 bases from J, leaving 14 bases between. The CDR3 sequence is 13 residues long. Germline V lookup: CDR1 SGHAT, CDR2 FQNNGV. CDR3 loop: CASSLGGTAWAFF. The CDR3 region has the DNA TGTGCCAGCAGCTTAGGGGGCACCGCGTGGGCTTTCTTT. Supplemented by reference TRBV11-2 and TRBJ1-1, the full variable domain reads EAGVAQSPRYKIIEKRQSVAFWCNPISGHATLYWYQQILGQGPKLLIQFQNNGVVDDSQLPKDRFSAERLKGVDSTLKIQPAKLEDSAVYLCASSLGGTAWAFFGQGTRLTVV.

This clonotype was counted at least ten times. The rearrangement links TRBV28 to TRBJ1-5; 7 positions match TRBD1. After removal of 7 bases from V and 3 bases from J, the junction contained 6 bases not matched to a gene. CDR3 length: 14 amino acids. Germline CDR1 is MDHEN and CDR2 is SYDVKM. The CDR3 DNA sequence: TGTGCCAGCAAAAGGGGACAGTTCAATCAGCCCCAGCATTTT. Encoded protein: CASKRGQFNQPQHF.

This clonotype occurred many times. This rearrangement joins TRBV6-1 to TRBJ1-3; D may be TRBD1 (5 bases). Germline V gene data show CDR1 as MNHNS and CDR2 as SASEGT. The length of the CDR3 is 14 residues. The V end was cut by 10 bases, the J end by 0 bases, with 13 bases between. Here the CDR3 reads CATRTGGSGNTIYF. The CDR3 bases are TGTGCCACCCGGACCGGGGGCTCTGGAAACACCATATATTTT.